The source of this T cell receptor beta chain is a study of T cells after yellow fever vaccination. Turning to the study itself: Some fractions had low cell numbers, and these were prepared with SMART-Seq v4 Ultra Low Input. Study-wide results and limits: Post-booster samples contained most primary-vaccination clones (just under 98% CD4, about 90% CD8).

Generation of TCR cDNA used 5'RACE template switching (which added a universal primer site and UMIs). TCRdb independently ran MiXCR on the 5' RACE reads; one entry per CDR3 protein. The data show roughly 300,000 distinct CDR3 sequences, about 6.9% seen once. CDR3 length equals 13 residues. CDR1 is SNHLY, CDR2 FYNNEI, per germline. The junction had 4 bases not matched to a gene; V was cut back by 8 bases and J by 4 bases. This clonotype was seen a few times. The antigen is not known. Sequencing was performed on PBMCs, taken 45 days after the first yellow fever vaccination. The sequence was collected from a man aged 18 to 29 who received the YFV17D yellow fever vaccine. This chain uses TRBV2 with TRBJ2-3; 9 bases align to TRBD1. CDR3 in amino acids: CASSGTGPDTQYF. The CDR3 DNA is TGTGCCAGCTCCGGGACAGGGCCAGATACGCAGTATTTT.